A selection of T cell receptor beta chains follows, all from one sample in a study of cytotoxic CD8 clonotypes in ibrutinib-treated CLL. Generated by immunoSEQ multiplex PCR, the TCRdb table keeps only in-frame clones and is missing some. The table shows 250,000 to 350,000 clones, with 76% occurring only once. Sequenced here: PBMCs, sampled at disease progression, from a patient treated with ibrutinib. The origin of the receptors is a human donor with chronic lymphocytic leukemia. Both conserved end residues are part of each CDR3. A D gene is named only where the DNA matches it firmly. Size values are once, few and many counts, or a class for expanded clones, and some rows have none.

v_gene: TRBV5-4
abundance: NA
d_gene: NA
j_gene: TRBJ2-2
CDR3nt: TGTGCCAGCTCCCATGAGGGGGGGGCGCGCACCGGGGAGCTGTTTTTT
CDR3aa: CASSHEGGARTGELFF

v_gene: TRBV7-6
abundance: NA
d_gene: NA
j_gene: TRBJ2-7
CDR3nt: TGTGCCAGCAGCTTACAAGGAAAGGGGGGGTTAGAGCAGTACTTC
CDR3aa: CASSLQGKGGLEQYF

v_gene: TRBV23-1
abundance: NA
d_gene: NA
j_gene: TRBJ1-5
CDR3nt: TGCGCCAGCGCCAGGGGCGGAAATCAGCCCCAGCATTTT
CDR3aa: CASARGGNQPQHF

v_gene: TRBV19
abundance: NA
d_gene: NA
j_gene: TRBJ1-2
CDR3nt: TGTGCCAGCATCTCGGGGATCTATGGCTACACCTTC
CDR3aa: CASISGIYGYTF

v_gene: TRBV9
abundance: few
d_gene: TRBD1
j_gene: TRBJ1-5
CDR3nt: TGTGCCAGCAGCGTATCAGGGGGGAGTCAGCCCCAGCATTTT
CDR3aa: CASSVSGGSQPQHF

v_gene: TRBV29-1
abundance: NA
d_gene: NA
j_gene: TRBJ2-7
CDR3nt: TGCAGCGTTACTACAGGGTATACATACGAGCAGTACTTC
CDR3aa: CSVTTGYTYEQYF

v_gene: TRBV6-5
abundance: NA
d_gene: NA
j_gene: TRBJ1-5
CDR3nt: TGTGCCATCAGTGAGGTGGGTAGCAATCAGCCCCAGCATTTT
CDR3aa: CAISEVGSNQPQHF

v_gene: TRBV10-3
abundance: NA
d_gene: NA
j_gene: TRBJ1-2
CDR3nt: TGTGCCATCGCCTCCCCGGATTTTAACTATGGCTACACCTTC
CDR3aa: CAIASPDFNYGYTF

v_gene: TRBV4-3
abundance: few
d_gene: NA
j_gene: TRBJ2-2
CDR3nt: TGCGCCAGCAGCCAAGAGTACAGTAGGTTCACCGGGGAGCTGTTTTTT
CDR3aa: CASSQEYSRFTGELFF

v_gene: TRBV19
abundance: NA
d_gene: TRBD1
j_gene: TRBJ1-1
CDR3nt: TGTGCCAGTACCAAGGGACAGGGAGATACTGAAGCTTTCTTT
CDR3aa: CASTKGQGDTEAFF

v_gene: TRBV5-1
abundance: few
d_gene: NA
j_gene: TRBJ2-2
CDR3nt: TGCGCCAGCAGCTTGGCGGTAGGCGGGAACACCGGGGAGCTGTTTTTT
CDR3aa: CASSLAVGGNTGELFF

v_gene: TRBV5-1
abundance: NA
d_gene: TRBD1
j_gene: TRBJ1-5
CDR3nt: TGCGCCAGCAGCTTGACAGGGGGTCAGCCCCAGCATTTT
CDR3aa: CASSLTGGQPQHF

v_gene: TRBV10-3
abundance: NA
d_gene: TRBD1
j_gene: TRBJ2-2
CDR3nt: TGTGCCATCAGAACCGGGACAGGGGGATTAGGCACCGGGGAGCTGTTTTTT
CDR3aa: CAIRTGTGGLGTGELFF

v_gene: TRBV2
abundance: NA
d_gene: NA
j_gene: TRBJ2-1
CDR3nt: TGTGCCAGCAGTCTCCAGGGGGGTTGGAATGAGCAGTTCTTC
CDR3aa: CASSLQGGWNEQFF

v_gene: TRBV4-1
abundance: few
d_gene: NA
j_gene: TRBJ1-2
CDR3nt: TGCGCCAGCAGCCAGGAGACGACGGGATTCTATGGCTACACCTTC
CDR3aa: CASSQETTGFYGYTF

v_gene: TRBV12-2
abundance: NA
d_gene: NA
j_gene: TRBJ2-3
CDR3nt: TGTGCAAGTCGCTTAGGTTGTAGCGGGGATATGACAGATACGCAGTATTTT
CDR3aa: CASRLGCSGDMTDTQYF

v_gene: TRBV6-6
abundance: NA
d_gene: NA
j_gene: TRBJ1-3
CDR3nt: TGTGCCAGCAGCCTGAGGGTTCCTAGCGGAAACACCATATATTTT
CDR3aa: CASSLRVPSGNTIYF

v_gene: TRBV29-1
abundance: NA
d_gene: TRBD1
j_gene: TRBJ2-7
CDR3nt: TGCAGCGTTGAAGGTACAGGGGTCTACGAGCAGTACTTC
CDR3aa: CSVEGTGVYEQYF

v_gene: TRBV27
abundance: NA
d_gene: TRBD1
j_gene: TRBJ1-5
CDR3nt: TGTGCCAGCAGTCCCCGGGACAGCTACAATCAGCCCCAGCATTTT
CDR3aa: CASSPRDSYNQPQHF

v_gene: TRBV29-1
abundance: NA
d_gene: NA
j_gene: TRBJ1-1
CDR3nt: TGCAGCGTTGAGTGGCGACCGAACACTGAAGCTTTCTTT
CDR3aa: CSVEWRPNTEAFF

v_gene: TRBV7-3
abundance: once
d_gene: NA
j_gene: TRBJ1-4
CDR3nt: TGTGCCAGCAGCAGGGACCCGACCGTTGAGGAACTGTTTTTT
CDR3aa: CASSRDPTVEELFF

v_gene: TRBV27
abundance: few
d_gene: NA
j_gene: TRBJ2-7
CDR3nt: TGTGCCAGCAGGTACGGGAGCGAGCAGTACTTC
CDR3aa: CASRYGSEQYF

v_gene: TRBV25-1
abundance: NA
d_gene: TRBD1
j_gene: TRBJ2-7
CDR3nt: TGTGCCAGCAGTGGGGCCGGGACAGGGGCCGAGCAGTACTTC
CDR3aa: CASSGAGTGAEQYF

v_gene: TRBV9
abundance: NA
d_gene: TRBD1
j_gene: TRBJ2-7
CDR3nt: TGTGCCAGCAGCGCCTGGGACAGAAGCTACGAGCAGTACTTC
CDR3aa: CASSAWDRSYEQYF

v_gene: TRBV7-8
abundance: NA
d_gene: NA
j_gene: TRBJ1-4
CDR3nt: TGTGCCAGCATGGGGGATAATGAAAAACTGTTTTTT
CDR3aa: CASMGDNEKLFF

v_gene: TRBV7-3
abundance: once
d_gene: TRBD1
j_gene: TRBJ1-1
CDR3nt: TGTGCCAGCAGCTTAAAGGGGGACAGGGGCACTGAAGCTTTCTTT
CDR3aa: CASSLKGDRGTEAFF

v_gene: TRBV7-9
abundance: NA
d_gene: NA
j_gene: TRBJ2-3
CDR3nt: TGTGCCAGCAGCCACTATCCTAGCACAGATACGCAGTATTTT
CDR3aa: CASSHYPSTDTQYF

v_gene: TRBV27
abundance: NA
d_gene: TRBD2
j_gene: TRBJ2-7
CDR3nt: TGTGCCAGCAGCCCCCCGGGGGGATACGAGCAGTACTTC
CDR3aa: CASSPPGGYEQYF

v_gene: TRBV6-6
abundance: NA
d_gene: TRBD1
j_gene: TRBJ2-5
CDR3nt: TGTGCCAGCAGTTACCTTCGGACAGGGCCAGAGACCCAGTACTTC
CDR3aa: CASSYLRTGPETQYF

v_gene: TRBV5-1
abundance: NA
d_gene: TRBD1
j_gene: TRBJ2-2
CDR3nt: TGCGCCAGCAGCTGGGGACAGGGGGCTGGCGGGGAGCTGTTTTTT
CDR3aa: CASSWGQGAGGELFF

v_gene: TRBV4-3
abundance: NA
d_gene: NA
j_gene: TRBJ2-3
CDR3nt: TGCGCCAGCAGCCGGCGACCCCGCACAGATACGCAGTATTTT
CDR3aa: CASSRRPRTDTQYF

v_gene: TRBV2
abundance: NA
d_gene: NA
j_gene: TRBJ2-7
CDR3nt: TGTGCCAGCACCGATAAATGGGCAGGGAGCTCCTACGAGCAGTACTTC
CDR3aa: CASTDKWAGSSYEQYF

v_gene: TRBV7-9
abundance: NA
d_gene: NA
j_gene: TRBJ2-2
CDR3nt: TGTGCCAGCAGCCCTGAAGGTGCCGGGGAGCTGTTTTTT
CDR3aa: CASSPEGAGELFF

v_gene: TRBV9
abundance: NA
d_gene: NA
j_gene: TRBJ2-1
CDR3nt: TGTGCCAGCAGCGTACGACCGGGCTCCTACAATGAGCAGTTCTTC
CDR3aa: CASSVRPGSYNEQFF

v_gene: TRBV7-8
abundance: NA
d_gene: NA
j_gene: TRBJ2-5
CDR3nt: TGTGCCAGCAGCAAGGACATCCAAGAGACCCAGTACTTC
CDR3aa: CASSKDIQETQYF

v_gene: TRBV2
abundance: NA
d_gene: TRBD1
j_gene: TRBJ2-7
CDR3nt: TGTGCCAGCAGTGAAGTAGGGACAGGGGCCTACGAGCAGTACTTC
CDR3aa: CASSEVGTGAYEQYF

v_gene: TRBV5-4
abundance: few
d_gene: TRBD1
j_gene: TRBJ1-2
CDR3nt: TGTGCCAGCAGCTTGGCCGGGACAGGGGGTGGCTACACCTTC
CDR3aa: CASSLAGTGGGYTF

v_gene: TRBV5-1
abundance: NA
d_gene: NA
j_gene: TRBJ2-2
CDR3nt: TGCGCCAGCAGCCCGGGGGGCGGCAGGTCGAACACCGGGGAGCTGTTTTTT
CDR3aa: CASSPGGGRSNTGELFF

v_gene: TRBV20-1
abundance: NA
d_gene: NA
j_gene: TRBJ1-1
CDR3nt: TGCAGTGCTAGAGAGGCTTTCTTT
CDR3aa: CSAREAFF

v_gene: TRBV6-1
abundance: NA
d_gene: TRBD2
j_gene: TRBJ2-7
CDR3nt: TGTGCCAGCAGTGAGACCGGGACTAGCGGGGGGCCCCCCTACGAGCAGTACTTC
CDR3aa: CASSETGTSGGPPYEQYF

v_gene: TRBV9
abundance: NA
d_gene: NA
j_gene: TRBJ2-5
CDR3nt: TGTGCCAGCAGCGTAGGTCTAGTTTTGTACCAAGAGACCCAGTACTTC
CDR3aa: CASSVGLVLYQETQYF

v_gene: TRBV2
abundance: NA
d_gene: NA
j_gene: TRBJ1-6
CDR3nt: TGTGCCAGCAGTGGTATGGGGAGATCACCCCTCCACTTT
CDR3aa: CASSGMGRSPLHF

v_gene: TRBV5-1
abundance: NA
d_gene: NA
j_gene: TRBJ2-2
CDR3nt: TGCGCCAGCCGGGTAGGGAACACCGGGGAGCTGTTTTTT
CDR3aa: CASRVGNTGELFF